Listed below are T cell receptor beta chains from one sample, sequenced in a study of blood T cell repertoires in COVID-19. Sequencing was performed with immunoSEQ multiplex PCR; in TCRdb, only in-frame clones are kept and a portion is missing. The sample contains 80,000 to 100,000 clones, roughly 90% of which appear only once. The sample comprised peripheral blood. Receptor source: a human donor with active COVID-19. The donor label of this sample is uncertain. Each CDR3 is given with its conserved first and last residue. Fields, in order: D gene, J gene, clone size, V gene, CDR3 DNA, CDR3 protein. D genes are given only for firm matches. Not all rows give a size; the values are once, few, many and, for expanded clones, a class.

.	TRBJ2-7	once	TRBV12-3/TRBV12-4	TGTGCCAGCAGAAAAACAGGGAAAGGCGAGCAGTACTTC	CASRKTGKGEQYF
.	TRBJ2-6	.	TRBV18	TGTGCCAGCTCCCCTGCGCAGGGGCGCTCTGGGGCCAACGTCCTGACTTTC	CASSPAQGRSGANVLTF
TRBD1	TRBJ1-2	.	TRBV4-3	TGCGCCAGCAGCCTTGACAGGGATTTCTATGGCTACACCTTC	CASSLDRDFYGYTF
TRBD1	TRBJ2-7	.	TRBV19	TGTGCCAGTAGTTGGGGACAGGACTACGAGCAGTACTTC	CASSWGQDYEQYF
TRBD1	TRBJ1-1	.	TRBV2	TGTGCCAGCAGTGGAGTAGGGGGCAAAACTGAAGCTTTCTTT	CASSGVGGKTEAFF
.	TRBJ2-3	.	TRBV6-2/TRBV6-3	TGTGCCAGCAGCTATGGAGAGGGTGATACGCAGTATTTT	CASSYGEGDTQYF
.	TRBJ2-5	.	TRBV12-3/TRBV12-4	TGTGCCAGCAGCCAGCAAGAGACCCAGTACTTC	CASSQQETQYF
TRBD2	TRBJ2-3	.	TRBV5-1	TGCGCCAGCACAATGGATGGCGGGGGGGCCGCAGATACGCAGTATTTT	CASTMDGGGAADTQYF
.	TRBJ1-1	.	TRBV7-9	TGTGCCAGCAGCTTGGGGCAGACGAACACTGAAGCTTTCTTT	CASSLGQTNTEAFF
.	TRBJ1-4	once	TRBV2	TGTGCCAGCAGTGAGAACGGGTGGAAACTGTTTTTT	CASSENGWKLFF
.	TRBJ2-5	once	TRBV14	TGTGCCAGCAGCCGAACAGGGATCCGACAAGAGACCCAGTACTTC	CASSRTGIRQETQYF
.	TRBJ1-3	.	TRBV9	TGTGCCAGCAGCACCCCGGGATCTGGAAACACCATATATTTT	CASSTPGSGNTIYF
.	TRBJ2-1	.	TRBV6-5	TGTGCCAGCACGCTTGCGGGGCACTACAATGAGCAGTTCTTC	CASTLAGHYNEQFF
.	TRBJ2-5	.	TRBV7-2	TGTGCCAGCAGCTTCGGACAGAAAGAGACCCAGTACTTC	CASSFGQKETQYF
.	TRBJ1-5	few	TRBV12-3/TRBV12-4	TGTGCCAGCAGCTACAGGCTAGAACAGCCCCAGCATTTT	CASSYRLEQPQHF
.	TRBJ1-1	.	TRBV5-6	TGTGCCAGCAGCGCGGGGGGGTCCACTGAAGCTTTCTTT	CASSAGGSTEAFF
.	TRBJ2-3	.	TRBV19	TGTGCCAGTAGTATATCGGGGGGCGATACGCAGTATTTT	CASSISGGDTQYF
TRBD1	TRBJ1-2	.	TRBV6-5	TGTGCCAGAGACAGGGCCAACTATGGCTACACCTTC	CARDRANYGYTF
TRBD1	TRBJ1-4	.	TRBV2	TGTGCCAGCAGAGCGGGACAGGCCCTAAATGAAAAACTGTTTTTT	CASRAGQALNEKLFF
TRBD1	TRBJ2-5	.	TRBV6-5	TGTGCCAGCAGTTACTCGACAGGGGGCTCAGGGACCCAGTACTTC	CASSYSTGGSGTQYF
.	TRBJ2-2	few	TRBV2	TGTGCCAGCAAAGCAGGGGAGTACACCGGGGAGCTGTTTTTT	CASKAGEYTGELFF
TRBD1	TRBJ2-1	.	TRBV7-2	TGTGCCAGCAGCTACTCCAGGGGGACCTACAATGAGCAGTTCTTC	CASSYSRGTYNEQFF
.	TRBJ2-2	.	TRBV21-1	TGTGCCAGCAGCCCGCGGGGGCCCGGGGAGCTGTTTTTT	CASSPRGPGELFF
.	TRBJ1-5	.	TRBV28	TGTGCCAGCAGTTTAGTGGGCCAGCCCCAGCATTTT	CASSLVGQPQHF
TRBD1	TRBJ2-7	.	TRBV5-1	TGCGCCAGCAGCTCGGGACAGGGGAGCTCCTACGAGCAGTACTTC	CASSSGQGSSYEQYF
.	TRBJ2-7	.	TRBV3-1/TRBV3-2	TGTGCCAGCAGCCAAGATCCGTGGAGCTCCTACGAGCAGTACTTC	CASSQDPWSSYEQYF
TRBD2	TRBJ2-5	.	TRBV6-2/TRBV6-3	TGTGCCAGCAGTTACTCGGCGGGGGAGATCCAAGAGACCCAGTACTTC	CASSYSAGEIQETQYF
.	TRBJ2-7	.	TRBV11-3	TGTGCCAGCAGCTTAAGGACTGGGTACGAGCAGTACTTC	CASSLRTGYEQYF
.	TRBJ2-7	.	TRBV6-1	TGTGCCAGCAGTGAGCAGGATGGCTACGAGCAGTACTTC	CASSEQDGYEQYF
TRBD1	TRBJ1-2	.	TRBV19	TGTGCCAGTAGCCACCGGGGAGGCAGGGGGGCGGATGGCTACACCTTC	CASSHRGGRGADGYTF
.	TRBJ1-6	.	TRBV7-9	TGTGCCAGCAGCTCTCCCACAGGGACCTATAATTCACCCCTCCACTTT	CASSSPTGTYNSPLHF
TRBD1	TRBJ1-5	.	TRBV5-1	TGCGCCAGCAGCTTGGAGGGGGCTCCCAATCAGCCCCAGCATTTT	CASSLEGAPNQPQHF
TRBD1	TRBJ1-2	once	TRBV27	TGTGCCAGCAACACACAGGGGCCGAGAAACTATGGCTACACCTTC	CASNTQGPRNYGYTF
TRBD1	TRBJ1-1	.	TRBV6-2/TRBV6-3	TGTGCCAGCAGTTCACCCCAGGGGGCGGTCACTGAAGCTTTCTTT	CASSSPQGAVTEAFF
.	TRBJ1-2	once	TRBV3-1/TRBV3-2	TGTGCCAGCAGCCATCTTGGAGGAGCTAACTATGGCTACACCTTC	CASSHLGGANYGYTF
.	TRBJ1-1	.	TRBV7-6	TGTGCCAGCAGCTTAGACGGGGAAGGAAGGGACACTGAAGCTTTCTTT	CASSLDGEGRDTEAFF
.	TRBJ1-1	.	TRBV12-3/TRBV12-4	TGTGCCAGCAGTTTCGGGGGTGAAGCTTTCTTT	CASSFGGEAFF
.	TRBJ1-1	.	TRBV3-1/TRBV3-2	TGTGCCAGCAGCCAAGATCCAGGGTTGGGCACTGAAGCTTTCTTT	CASSQDPGLGTEAFF
TRBD1	TRBJ1-2	.	TRBV2	TGTGCCAGCAGTGAAGTTTGGGACAGCGATGGCTACACCTTC	CASSEVWDSDGYTF
TRBD1	TRBJ2-1	.	TRBV27	TGTGCCAGCAGCCCACCCACCGGGACAGGATACAATGAGCAGTTCTTC	CASSPPTGTGYNEQFF